This entry features one T cell receptor beta chain sequence. Per the authors' pipeline: Estimates of nucleated cell counts were drawn from the amplification of reference gene primers. The method was immunoSEQ multiplex PCR; TCRdb's version includes in-frame clones alone and lacks a portion of them. V and J calls and clone size are those listed in that table; D and trimming were worked out from the DNA. The sample includes over 200,000 clones, around 78% of them seen just once. CDR3 size: 15 residues. Germline CDR1 is SGHRS and CDR2 is YFSETQ. The ends lost 0 bases at V and 9 bases at J; junction bases unmatched: 7. The record originates from a study of blood T cell repertoires in COVID-19. On the study more broadly: COVID-19 samples, acute and convalescent, were from the United States, Italy and Spain. The analysed material was cDNA or gDNA that came from T cells, B-cell-depleted T cells, or PBMCs.

The V gene is TRBV5-1, the J gene TRBJ2-1; the match to TRBD1 covers 9 bases. The sequencing sample was made of peripheral blood. This receptor was taken from a woman in her seventies with active or convalescent COVID-19. CDR3 sequence reads: CASSLGGQGPGEQFF. The DNA of the CDR3 is TGCGCCAGCAGCTTGGGAGGACAGGGGCCCGGTGAGCAGTTCTTC.